This T cell receptor (beta chain) was obtained from a study of liver allograft versus peripheral blood T cells. In the study overall: A comparison was made between T cell receptor repertoires in transplanted livers and those in recipients' peripheral blood.

Trimming took off 4 bases at V and 3 bases at J, with 19 bases between the two ends. This CDR3 region has 16 residues. The germline CDR1 and CDR2 sequences are SGHDT and YYEEEE. A note on this clonotype: Its specificity is unknown.

Study-wide points: Peripheral blood reportedly held T cell receptor repertoires that differed from those inside liver allografts.

TCRdb used MiXCR to reprocess the reads, holding one entry per CDR3 protein. The sample records about 6,600 distinct CDR3 sequences, roughly 17% being singletons. The chain uses TRBV5-6 and TRBJ1-2; TRBD1 is a possible D gene (6 bases). The origin of this receptor is a human patient who had a liver transplant. Some T cells may be provided by the graft donor. The DNA for the CDR3 is TGTGCCAGCAGCGCCCGGGACACCACCAAGGACTATGGCTACACCTTC. This encodes CASSARDTTKDYGYTF.